The 15 T cell receptor beta chains below all came from one sample that was sequenced in a study of OX40 agonist ivuxolimab in advanced cancers. Clones were read by immunoSEQ multiplex PCR, and TCRdb kept only the in-frame ones, dropping some. The data show some 37,000 clones, around 82% seen once. The sequencing used CD4+ or CD8+ T cells sorted from blood, collected in a trial of the OX40 agonist ivuxolimab. The source of these receptors is an adult with an advanced solid tumor such as melanoma, head and neck, liver or kidney cancer.

The rearrangement links TRBV19 to TRBJ2-2; D may match TRBD1 or TRBD2 (5 bases each). The CDR3 covers 15 residues. Trimming left V 3 bases short and J 3 bases short, with 11 bases between. The germline V gene encodes CDR1 LNHDA and CDR2 SQIVND (reference sequence). The CDR3 nucleotides read TGTGCCAGTAGTATTAGTGGGGGAGACACCGGGGAGCTGTTTTTT. Protein sequence: CASSISGGDTGELFF.

V and J are TRBV4-2 and TRBJ2-2; possibly TRBD1 for D (5 bases). Per germline, CDR1 LGHNA and CDR2 YNFKEQ. This CDR3 is 16 amino acids long. V was trimmed by 2 bases and J by 2 bases, leaving 12 bases between them. CDR3 protein: CASSQQGSFNTGELFF. The CDR3 region has the DNA TGTGCCAGCAGCCAACAGGGTTCGTTTAACACCGGGGAGCTGTTTTTT.

The chain recombines TRBV19 with TRBJ1-5; D call uncertain. Trimming cost V 3 bases and J 11 bases, with 11 bases left between them. CDR3 length equals 12 residues. Germline CDR1 reads LNHDA; CDR2 reads SQIVND (reference sequence). The CDR3 bases are TGTGCCAGTAGTATCACAGATCGGTCCCAGCATTTT. Protein: CASSITDRSQHF.

The CDR3 nucleotides are TGTGCCAGCAGTCTTTTTCGTGGGGCTGGCGGGGGAGATGGCGAGCAGTACTTC. As protein: CASSLFRGAGGGDGEQYF. The rearrangement uses TRBV5-5 and TRBJ2-7, with 7 nucleotides matching TRBD2. This CDR3 contains 18 residues. Unmatched junction bases numbered 23, after V lost 5 bases and J lost 6 bases. Germline V CDR1 and CDR2: SGHKS, YYEKEE (reference sequence).

J is TRBJ1-5 and V is TRBV7-2; D is uncertain. The germline V gene has CDR1 SGHTA and CDR2 FQGNSA. The CDR3 totals 15 residues. Trimming took 3 bases from V and 0 from J, leaving 9 bases between them. CDR3 in DNA: TGTGCCAGCAGCTTTAACAGAAATAGCAATCAGCCCCAGCATTTT. Protein sequence: CASSFNRNSNQPQHF.

The V call is TRBV4-1, the J call TRBJ1-1; TRBD1 might be the D (5 bases). Per germline, CDR1 MGHRA and CDR2 YSYEKL. CDR3 length: 14 amino acids. The V gene lost 6 bases and the J gene lost 9 bases, with 20 bases spanning the gap. The CDR3 is CASSPESAGLKAFF. In DNA form, the CDR3 reads TGCGCCAGCAGTCCTGAATCAGCGGGGCTTAAAGCTTTCTTT.

The sample holds a few counts of this clone. The DNA of the CDR3 is TGTGCCAGCAGCCACGGGACAGGACCCGTCACCGGGGAGCTGTTTTTT. Its protein product is CASSHGTGPVTGELFF. The chain links TRBV14 to TRBJ2-2; 8 positions agree with TRBD1. From germline, CDR1 is SGHDN and CDR2 FVKESK. J lost 4 bases, V lost 3 bases, and 7 bases had no gene match. The CDR3 has 16 residues. Drawing the rest from reference TRBV14 and TRBJ2-2, the complete variable domain is EAGVTQFPSHSVIEKGQTVTLRCDPISGHDNLYWYRRVMGKEIKFLLHFVKESKQDESGMPNNRFLAERTGGTYSTLKVQPAELEDSGVYFCASSHGTGPVTGELFFGEGSRLTVL.

This clone turned up a few times. V gene TRBV7-2 combines with J gene TRBJ1-5, with a tentative D call TRBD1 (5 bases). The V gene lost 5 bases and the J gene lost 5 bases, with 10 bases spanning the gap. CDR1 SGHTA and CDR2 FQGNSA come from the germline V gene. The CDR3 sequence is 13 residues long. The DNA of the CDR3 is TGTGCCAGCAGCCCAGGCAGGGATCAGCCCCAGCATTTT. It yields the protein CASSPGRDQPQHF.

The CDR3 sequence: CASSLAAGESGGANVLTF. DNA for the CDR3: TGTGCCAGCAGCTTAGCTGCGGGGGAAAGCGGTGGGGCCAACGTCCTGACTTTC. This chain links TRBV7-6 with TRBJ2-6; 7 bases are shared with TRBD2. Losses at the gene ends were 0 bases for V and 3 bases for J; bases not matched to a gene: 8. CDR3 length: 18 residues. Germline CDR1 reads SGHVS; CDR2 reads FNYEAQ.

The rearrangement joins TRBV5-1 to TRBJ2-1; D remains ambiguous. Deletions cut 0 bases from V and 4 bases from J, with 8 bases between. CDR3 length: 14 amino acids. The germline CDR1 and CDR2 sequences are SGHRS and YFSETQ. CDR3 sequence (DNA): TGCGCCAGCAGCTTGGTCGCATCTTACAATGAGCAGTTCTTC. It specifies CASSLVASYNEQFF.

The V gene is TRBV5-1, the J gene TRBJ2-5; 7 bases are shared with TRBD1. Germline CDR1 is SGHRS and CDR2 is YFSETQ. The CDR3 consists of 14 residues. The trim removed 4 bases at V and 3 bases at J, leaving 6 bases unmatched. CDR3 sequence: CASSRQGREETQYF. DNA of the CDR3: TGCGCCAGCAGCCGACAGGGTCGGGAAGAGACCCAGTACTTC. The whole variable domain, remainder taken from reference TRBV5-1 and TRBJ2-5, is KAGVTQTPRYLIKTRGQQVTLSCSPISGHRSVSWYQQTPGQGLQFLFEYFSETQRNKGNFPGRFSGRQFSNSRSEMNVSTLELGDSALYLCASSRQGREETQYFGPGTRLLVL.

The V call is TRBV6-1, the J call TRBJ2-2, with 7 nucleotides matching TRBD1. J was trimmed by 5 bases and V by 1 base; bases with no gene match: 4. From germline, CDR1 is MNHNS and CDR2 SASEGT. There are 15 residues in the CDR3. CDR3 DNA sequence: TGTGCCAGCAGTGAAGGAGGGGGCGGGACCGGGGAGCTGTTTTTT. Its protein product is CASSEGGGGTGELFF.

The DNA of the CDR3 is TGTGCCAGCAGCTACACCGGGACAGGTCGTCTCCAAGAGACCCAGTACTTC. Protein sequence: CASSYTGTGRLQETQYF. The chain uses TRBV5-8 and TRBJ2-5, with 8 bases that match TRBD1. V was pared by 3 bases and J by 1 base, with 11 bases of the junction left unmatched. The CDR3 extends over 17 amino acids. In germline, CDR1 is SGHTS, CDR2 YDEGEE.

This clone has only one observation. The chain employs TRBV10-3 and TRBJ2-3; D unclear. This CDR3 contains 14 residues. The V end was cut by 6 bases, the J end by 6 bases, with 16 bases between. Germline V gene sequence: CDR1 ENHRY, CDR2 SYGVKD. The CDR3, as DNA: TGTGCCATCAGCGTGCCCCCCCTGGGGGATACGCAGTATTTT. This encodes CAISVPPLGDTQYF.

The chain carries TRBV9 and TRBJ2-1, with D hard to call. The CDR3 has 18 amino acids. The germline V gene encodes CDR1 SGDLS and CDR2 YYNGEE. V lost 3 bases and J lost 0, with 19 bases in between. CDR3 region: CASSAGPTLTISYNEQFF. The CDR3 DNA reads as TGTGCCAGCAGCGCCGGTCCTACTTTGACCATCTCCTACAATGAGCAGTTCTTC.